This T cell receptor beta chain is from a study of blood T cell repertoires in COVID-19. Study as a whole: Samples representing acute and convalescent COVID-19 were sourced from the United States, Italy and Spain. T cells, B-cell-depleted T cells, or PBMCs supplied cDNA or gDNA.

The authors' processing: Reference gene primers were amplified, and this amplification served to estimate nucleated cell counts. TCRdb's copy holds only in-frame clones and misses some; the assay was immunoSEQ multiplex PCR. V and J calls and clone size are copied from that table; D and trimming were computed from the DNA. The sample contains about 100,000 clones, over 80% of which appear only once. CDR3 size: 14 residues. Unmatched junction bases numbered 5, after V lost 6 bases and J lost 2 bases. The germline CDR1 and CDR2 sequences are SNHLY and FYNNEI. This TCR came from a man aged 65 to 85 with active or convalescent COVID-19. Sequenced: peripheral blood. The rearrangement joins TRBV2 to TRBJ2-5; 8 bases map to TRBD1. In nucleotides, the CDR3 is TGTGCCAGCAGGTCGGACAGGGTTCAAGAGACCCAGTACTTC. As protein: CASRSDRVQETQYF.